This T cell receptor beta chain was documented in a study of technical replicates of blood from several donors. This clone was detected many times. CDR1 and CDR2 from the germline V gene are MDHEN and SYDVKM. The CDR3 runs to 15 residues. Trimming removed 7 bases at V and 4 bases at J, with 16 bases between. This table comes from immunoSEQ multiplex PCR, and its TCRdb copy is limited to in-frame clones, with some not included. The sample includes about 97,000 clones, about 95% of them seen just once. The chain combines TRBV28 with TRBJ2-2, with D unclear. Input material: T cells isolated from PBMCs. The TCR was taken from a human donor in good health. This CDR3 is CASNLRVKGTGELFF. In DNA form, the CDR3 reads TGTGCCAGCAACCTCCGGGTAAAAGGCACCGGGGAGCTGTTTTTT.